This T cell receptor beta chain was sequenced in a study of T cell responses to AZD1222 COVID-19 vaccine. Trimming at V came to 6 bases and at J to 6 bases, leaving 13 bases not matched to a gene. The CDR3 is made up of 15 amino acids. From germline, CDR1 is SGHVS and CDR2 FQNEAQ. Generated by immunoSEQ multiplex PCR, the TCRdb table keeps only in-frame clones and is missing some. The sample includes 75,000 to 100,000 clones, around nine tenths of them seen just once. This TCR came from an adult in good health. The chain recombines TRBV7-8 with TRBJ2-7; 8 bases fit TRBD1. The specimen was peripheral blood, collected on day 0 of AZD1222 vaccination. The CDR3 sequence is CASRDGQGPSGEQYF. The CDR3 coding sequence is TGTGCCAGCAGGGACGGACAGGGTCCGTCGGGCGAGCAGTACTTC.